The 5 T cell receptor beta chains below come from one sample, sequenced in a study of TIL therapy for anti-PD-1-resistant metastatic lung cancer. The immunoSEQ assay was v3. Some clones are missing from TCRdb's copy, which holds only in-frame ones; the method was immunoSEQ multiplex PCR. The sample consists of 30,000 to 45,000 clones, more than 60% of them appearing once. Time point defined: pre-treatment sample, taken before nivolumab and TIL therapy. The sequencing used blood, collected at baseline. The receptors stem from a person aged 25-80 years with non-small cell lung cancer.

The V call is TRBV28, the J call TRBJ1-2; possible D gene TRBD1, 5 bases. In germline, CDR1 is MDHEN, CDR2 SYDVKM. Trimming cost V 3 bases and J 4 bases, with 12 bases left between them. The CDR3 extends over 14 amino acids. The chain's CDR3 is CASSFGTAGYGYTF. CDR3 sequence (DNA): TGTGCCAGCAGTTTCGGGACGGCGGGCTATGGCTACACCTTC.

This clone was counted once. This chain joins TRBV29-1 and TRBJ2-6; D uncertain. V was trimmed by 4 bases and J by 3 bases, leaving 4 bases between them. The CDR3 consists of 12 residues. Germline V lookup: CDR1 SQVTM, CDR2 ANQGSEA. The CDR3 sequence: CSVVLGANVLTF. The CDR3, as DNA: TGCAGCGTTGTGCTTGGGGCCAACGTCCTGACTTTC.

This chain uses TRBV6-6 with TRBJ1-1; D may be TRBD1 (6 bases). Trimming cost V 6 bases and J 5 bases, with 16 bases left between them. The CDR3 loop spans 14 amino acids. Per germline, CDR1 MNHNY and CDR2 SVGAGI (reference sequence). In DNA, the CDR3 is TGTGCCAGCAGCCTGGGGGCAATTGAGACTGAAGCTTTCTTT. It is translated as CASSLGAIETEAFF.

The chain joins TRBV7-2 to TRBJ2-5; D is undetermined. Trimming cost V 5 bases and J 1 base, with 2 bases left between them. CDR3 size: 11 residues. CDR1 and CDR2 from the germline V gene are SGHTA and FQGNSA. In DNA form, the CDR3 reads TGTGCCAGCAGCCCCCAAGAGACCCAGTACTTC. Translated: CASSPQETQYF.

V and J are TRBV9 and TRBJ1-1; the match to TRBD1 covers 8 bases. CDR3 length: 15 amino acids. Germline loops: CDR1 SGDLS, CDR2 YYNGEE. The trim removed 3 bases at V and 10 bases at J, leaving 14 bases unmatched. CDR3 coding DNA: TGTGCCAGCAGCGGCGACAGGGGATCTTTTCAGGGAGCTTTCTTT. Its protein is CASSGDRGSFQGAFF.